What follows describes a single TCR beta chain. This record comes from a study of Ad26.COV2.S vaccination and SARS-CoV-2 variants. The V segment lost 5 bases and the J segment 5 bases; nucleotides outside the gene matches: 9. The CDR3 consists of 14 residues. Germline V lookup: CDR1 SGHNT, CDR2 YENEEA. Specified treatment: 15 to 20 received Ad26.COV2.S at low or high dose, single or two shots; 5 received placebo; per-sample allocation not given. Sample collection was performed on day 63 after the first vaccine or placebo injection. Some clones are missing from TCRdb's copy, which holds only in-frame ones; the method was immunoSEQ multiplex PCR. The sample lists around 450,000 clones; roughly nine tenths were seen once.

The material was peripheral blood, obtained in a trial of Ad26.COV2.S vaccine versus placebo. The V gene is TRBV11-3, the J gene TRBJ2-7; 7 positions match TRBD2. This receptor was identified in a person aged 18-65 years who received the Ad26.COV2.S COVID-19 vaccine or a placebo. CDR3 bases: TGTGCCAGCAGCCGGGGGGACCTAGGGGACGAGCAGTACTTC. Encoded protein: CASSRGDLGDEQYF.